The sequence of this T cell receptor (beta chain) was determined in a study of CD8+ T cells in alopecia areata. Trimming pared 3 bases from V and 3 bases from J, leaving 15 bases between. The CDR3 sequence is 15 residues long. The V gene's germline CDR1 is KGHSH and CDR2 LQKENI. This clone has a handful of counts. RNA extraction and reverse transcription yielded cDNA as sequencing template. The assay was immunoSEQ multiplex PCR, and TCRdb's table has in-frame clones only and misses some. The data hold over 200,000 clones, with 57% observed a single time. This TCR was sampled from a human donor with alopecia areata. J is TRBJ2-7 and V is TRBV18, with D possibly being TRBD1 (5 bases). The sample consisted of CD4+ T cells sorted from blood, taken at week 0. CDR3 DNA sequence: TGTGCCAGCTCACCCGGCCCCAGGACACTCTACGAGCAGTACTTC. This codes for CASSPGPRTLYEQYF. The full variable domain, with the rest looked up from reference TRBV18 and TRBJ2-7, is NAGVMQNPRHLVRRRGQEARLRCSPMKGHSHVYWYRQLPEEGLKFMVYLQKENIIDESGMPKERFSAEFPKEGPSILRIQQVVRGDSAAYFCASSPGPRTLYEQYFGPGTRLTVT.